This is a list of T cell receptor beta chains from one sample in a study of PD-1 blockade in mismatch repair-deficient tumors. Assay: immunoSEQ multiplex PCR; the TCRdb copy retains only in-frame clones and omits some. The data hold about 130,000 clones, with more than 70% observed a single time. The source was peripheral blood, collected just over 70 weeks after starting pembrolizumab. The receptors stem from an adult with mismatch repair-deficient cancer. CDR3s include the opening cysteine and the closing phenylalanine or tryptophan. A D gene is named only where the DNA matches it firmly. For some rows the clone size is stated as once, few or many, or as a class when expanded; others skip it.

V	size	D	J	DNA	CDR3
TRBV29-1	NA	NA	TRBJ2-1	TGCAGCGTTGAAGTACGGGGAGTTTACAATGAGCAGTTCTTC	CSVEVRGVYNEQFF
TRBV25-1	NA	TRBD1	TRBJ1-1	TGTGCCAGCAGTGACAAGACAGGGGGCTACACTGAAGCTTTCTTT	CASSDKTGGYTEAFF
TRBV30	NA	NA	TRBJ1-5	TGTGCCTGGAGTGGGGGGGGGCAAAGCAATCAGCCCCAGCATTTT	CAWSGGGQSNQPQHF
TRBV6-6	NA	NA	TRBJ2-5	TGTGCCAGCACCCCCCCGCGTGGAGAGACCCAGTACTTC	CASTPPRGETQYF
TRBV6-5	few	NA	TRBJ1-2	TGTGCCAGCAGGGCAGGGACGTATGGCTACACCTTC	CASRAGTYGYTF
TRBV15	NA	TRBD1	TRBJ2-1	TGTGCCACCAGCAGAGATAGGACAGGGGGCAATGAGCAGTTCTTC	CATSRDRTGGNEQFF
TRBV13	NA	NA	TRBJ2-4	TGTGCCAGCAGCCTAGAATCCCAGGGGTTCGCCAAAAACATTCAGTACTTC	CASSLESQGFAKNIQYF
TRBV4-1	NA	TRBD1	TRBJ2-1	TGCGCCAGCAGCCACCGGACAGGGCCCCCCTACAATGAGCAGTTCTTC	CASSHRTGPPYNEQFF
TRBV19	NA	NA	TRBJ1-5	TGTGCCAGTACGGACAGTAGCAATCAGCCCCAGCATTTT	CASTDSSNQPQHF
TRBV2	NA	NA	TRBJ2-7	TGTGCCAGCAGCCCAGACTACGAGCAGTACTTC	CASSPDYEQYF
TRBV7-8	NA	NA	TRBJ2-7	TGTGCCAGCAGCTTTAACAGCGGTGCCTACGAGCAGTACTTC	CASSFNSGAYEQYF
TRBV21-1	NA	NA	TRBJ1-2	TGTGCCAGCAGCAATGGCAGGGGGCATCGGGGCTACACCTTC	CASSNGRGHRGYTF
TRBV11-2	NA	NA	TRBJ2-1	TGTGCCAGCAGCTTAGATTATCGTGGGGGCGCCTACAATGAGCAGTTCTTC	CASSLDYRGGAYNEQFF
TRBV9	NA	NA	TRBJ2-1	TGTGCCAGCAGCGTAGTATCAGGCAGGGCCAATGAGCAGTTCTTC	CASSVVSGRANEQFF
TRBV7-2	NA	NA	TRBJ1-1	TGTGCCAGCAGCTTAAACACCAACACTGAAGCTTTCTTT	CASSLNTNTEAFF
TRBV7-2	few	NA	TRBJ2-5	TGTGCCAGCAGCTTTGCCGGCGTGTCCCAAGAGACCCAGTACTTC	CASSFAGVSQETQYF
TRBV19	NA	TRBD1	TRBJ2-7	TGTGCCAGTCAGAAAACAGGGGGCAGCTCCTACGAGCAGTACTTC	CASQKTGGSSYEQYF
TRBV7-2	NA	NA	TRBJ2-7	TGTGCCAGCAGTTCCAGCAGCGGGACAGGATCTAACGAGCAGTACTTC	CASSSSSGTGSNEQYF
TRBV7-8	NA	TRBD2	TRBJ2-1	TGTGCCAGCAGCTCGGGGACTAGCCTATTATACAATGAGCAGTTCTTC	CASSSGTSLLYNEQFF
TRBV19	NA	NA	TRBJ2-3	TGTGCCAGTACGGGAGACGGCACAGATACGCAGTATTTT	CASTGDGTDTQYF
TRBV25-1	few	TRBD1	TRBJ1-2	TGTGCCAGCAGTGGACAGGGGGAAGTGGATGGCTACACCTTC	CASSGQGEVDGYTF
TRBV5-1	NA	TRBD2	TRBJ2-7	TGCGCCAGCAGCTTGCGGGGCGGGAGAGGCCACGAGCAGTACTTC	CASSLRGGRGHEQYF
TRBV4-3	NA	TRBD2	TRBJ2-1	TGCGCCAGCAGCCAGCTCCGGGGGGGGGAGGCCGGTTACAATGAGCAGTTCTTC	CASSQLRGGEAGYNEQFF
TRBV21-1	NA	NA	TRBJ2-7	TGTGCCAGCAGCAAAGCTGCGGGGGGTCCCTACGAGCAGTACTTC	CASSKAAGGPYEQYF
TRBV5-5	once	TRBD1	TRBJ1-2	TGTGCCAGCAGCTTCCCCGGGACAGGGGTCGACTATGGCTACACCTTC	CASSFPGTGVDYGYTF
TRBV30	NA	TRBD1	TRBJ1-2	TGTGCCTGGAGTCCCAGACAACCGGGACAGGCCACCTATGGCTACACCTTC	CAWSPRQPGQATYGYTF
TRBV6-5	few	TRBD1	TRBJ1-2	TGTGCCAGCAGATACAGGGGGGACTATGGCTACACCTTC	CASRYRGDYGYTF
TRBV15	few	NA	TRBJ2-7	TGTGCCACCAGCAGAGTCATGGGCTACGAGCAGTACTTC	CATSRVMGYEQYF
TRBV19	NA	NA	TRBJ2-2	TGTGCCAGCAGGGTCACCGGGGAGCTGTTTTTT	CASRVTGELFF
TRBV28	NA	TRBD1	TRBJ1-2	TGTGCCAGCAGCCCAGGGGGCGGAGGCTATGGCTACACCTTC	CASSPGGGGYGYTF
TRBV30	NA	NA	TRBJ2-1	TGTGCCTGGAGTGTACCTAGCGGAGGGGGGAATGAGCAGTTCTTC	CAWSVPSGGGNEQFF
TRBV10-3	NA	TRBD2	TRBJ2-3	TGTGCCATCAGTGAGACGGGACTAGCGGGAGGAACAGATACGCAGTATTTT	CAISETGLAGGTDTQYF
TRBV13	NA	NA	TRBJ2-1	TGTGCCAGCAGCTTGACTAGGAATGAGCAGTTCTTC	CASSLTRNEQFF
TRBV11-2	NA	NA	TRBJ1-2	TGTGCCAGCAGCTTAGGGGAGCGGCTCTTAAAGTACGGCTACACCTTC	CASSLGERLLKYGYTF
TRBV5-1	once	TRBD1	TRBJ2-5	TGCGCCAGCAGCCGAGATCAGGGGGCCGGAGAGACCCAGTACTTC	CASSRDQGAGETQYF
TRBV28	NA	TRBD1	TRBJ1-5	TGTGCCAGCACCTATTCTGGACAGGGGAGCAATCAGCCCCAGCATTTT	CASTYSGQGSNQPQHF
TRBV5-1	NA	NA	TRBJ2-3	TGCGCCAGCAGCACCCAGCGGGCCTACACAGATACGCAGTATTTT	CASSTQRAYTDTQYF
TRBV7-8	NA	NA	TRBJ1-5	TGTGCCAGCAGCCCACGCGAGGGGATGAATCAGCCCCAGCATTTT	CASSPREGMNQPQHF
TRBV7-9	once	TRBD1	TRBJ1-4	TGTGCCAGCAGCTCCCGGACAGGGGAGGGAGAAAAACTGTTTTTT	CASSSRTGEGEKLFF
TRBV5-1	once	NA	TRBJ1-1	TGCGCCAGCAGTTTGGGCAGGGGAAAAGGTGAAGCTTTCTTT	CASSLGRGKGEAFF
TRBV7-8	NA	NA	TRBJ2-1	TGTGCCAGCAGCAGCAGGGTTTTAGGCTACAATGAGCAGTTCTTC	CASSSRVLGYNEQFF
TRBV10-3	NA	TRBD2	TRBJ2-6	TGTGCCATCAGTGAGCGGGAGGGCTCTGGGGCCAACGTCCTGACTTTC	CAISEREGSGANVLTF
TRBV30	NA	TRBD1	TRBJ2-3	TGTGCCTGGAGTGTAAATCAGGGGGCCCCAGATACGCAGTATTTT	CAWSVNQGAPDTQYF
TRBV15	NA	NA	TRBJ2-7	TGTGCCACCACTTCGACCGACGGGGTCTACGAGCAGTACTTC	CATTSTDGVYEQYF
TRBV14	NA	NA	TRBJ2-7	TGTGCCAGCAGCCCCCTCCCGGAGCAGTACTTC	CASSPLPEQYF